This T cell receptor (beta chain) came from a study of OX40 agonist ivuxolimab in advanced cancers. Study in general: Earlier treatment with anti-PD-1, anti-PD-L1 or anti-CTLA-4 was permitted, and 35% to 40% had received some. Three patients, one with hepatocellular carcinoma and two with cutaneous melanoma, responded partially.

From germline, CDR1 is GTSNPN and CDR2 SVGIG (reference sequence). This CDR3 has 14 residues. J lost 2 bases, V lost 0 bases, and 4 bases had no gene match. Generated by immunoSEQ multiplex PCR, the TCRdb table keeps only in-frame clones and is missing some. The sample holds 53,000 or so clones, 93% seen once. The rearrangement links TRBV30 to TRBJ2-7, with TRBD2 identical over 7 bases. The clonotype was recovered from an adult with an advanced solid tumor such as melanoma, head and neck, liver or kidney cancer. The sequences come from CD4+ or CD8+ T cells sorted from blood, collected in a trial of the OX40 agonist ivuxolimab. The CDR3 loop is CAWSVGGGAYEQYF. CDR3 nucleotide sequence: TGTGCCTGGAGTGTAGGTGGGGGGGCCTACGAGCAGTACTTC. The full variable domain, rest sourced from reference TRBV30 and TRBJ2-7, is SQTIHQWPATLVQPVGSPLSLECTVEGTSNPNLYWYRQAAGRGLQLLFYSVGIGQISSEVPQNLSASRPQDRQFILSSKKLLLSDSGFYLCAWSVGGGAYEQYFGPGTRLTVT.